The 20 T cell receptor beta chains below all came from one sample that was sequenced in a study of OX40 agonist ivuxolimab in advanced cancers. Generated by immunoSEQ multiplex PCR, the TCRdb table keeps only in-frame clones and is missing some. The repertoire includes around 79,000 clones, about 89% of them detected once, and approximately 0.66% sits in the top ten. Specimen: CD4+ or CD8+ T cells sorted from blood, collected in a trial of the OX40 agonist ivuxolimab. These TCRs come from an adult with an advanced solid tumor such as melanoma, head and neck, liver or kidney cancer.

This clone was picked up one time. The CDR3 here is CASGPLGTNEKLFF. In nucleotides, the CDR3 is TGCGCCAGCGGACCTTTAGGCACTAATGAAAAACTGTTTTTT. The chain joins TRBV5-1 to TRBJ1-4; the D is unclear. Per germline, CDR1 SGHRS and CDR2 YFSETQ. Trimming cost V 7 bases and J 2 bases, with 12 bases left between them. CDR3 length: 14 amino acids.

Here the CDR3 reads CASSIGSVTNEKLFF. CDR3 in DNA: TGTGCCAGTAGTATCGGGTCCGTGACTAATGAAAAACTGTTTTTT. The chain uses TRBV19 and TRBJ1-4; unclear D gene. Between the trimmed V and J ends, which lost 3 bases and 2 bases, there was a span of 10 bases. This CDR3 contains 15 residues. Germline-derived CDR1 and CDR2 are LNHDA and SQIVND (reference sequence). Combining the CDR3 with reference TRBV19 and TRBJ1-4 gives the whole variable domain DGGITQSPKYLFRKEGQNVTLSCEQNLNHDAMYWYRQDPGQGLRLIYYSQIVNDFQKGDIAEGYSVSREKKESFPLTVTSAQKNPTAFYLCASSIGSVTNEKLFFGSGTQLSVL.

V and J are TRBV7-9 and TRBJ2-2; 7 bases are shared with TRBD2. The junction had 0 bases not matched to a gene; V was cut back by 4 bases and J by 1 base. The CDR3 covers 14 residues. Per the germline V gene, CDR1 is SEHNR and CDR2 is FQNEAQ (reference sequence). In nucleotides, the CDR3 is TGTGCCAGCAGCTCTAGCGGGAACACCGGGGAGCTGTTTTTT. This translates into CASSSSGNTGELFF. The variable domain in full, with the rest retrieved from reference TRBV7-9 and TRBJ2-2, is DTGVSQNPRHKITKRGQNVTFRCDPISEHNRLYWYRQTLGQGPEFLTYFQNEAQLEKSRLLSDRFSAERPKGSFSTLEIQRTEQGDSAMYLCASSSSGNTGELFFGEGSRLTVL.

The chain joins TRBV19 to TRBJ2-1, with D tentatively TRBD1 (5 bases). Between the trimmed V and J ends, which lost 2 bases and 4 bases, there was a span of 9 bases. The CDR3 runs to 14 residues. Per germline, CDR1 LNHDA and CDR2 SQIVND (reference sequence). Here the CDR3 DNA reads TGTGCCAGTAGTATACCCCCAGGGTACAATGAGCAGTTCTTC. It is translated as CASSIPPGYNEQFF.

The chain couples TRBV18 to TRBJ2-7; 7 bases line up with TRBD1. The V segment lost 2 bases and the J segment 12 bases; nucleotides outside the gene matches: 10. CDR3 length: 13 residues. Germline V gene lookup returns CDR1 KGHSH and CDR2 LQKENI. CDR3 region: CASSPGDDRVMYF. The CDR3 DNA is TGTGCCAGCTCACCAGGAGACGACAGGGTGATGTACTTC.

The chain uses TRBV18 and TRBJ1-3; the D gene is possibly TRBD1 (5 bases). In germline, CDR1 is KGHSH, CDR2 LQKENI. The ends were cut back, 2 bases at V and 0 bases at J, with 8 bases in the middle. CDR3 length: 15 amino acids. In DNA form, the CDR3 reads TGTGCCAGCTCACCAGGGACCGGCTCTGGAAACACCATATATTTT. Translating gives CASSPGTGSGNTIYF.

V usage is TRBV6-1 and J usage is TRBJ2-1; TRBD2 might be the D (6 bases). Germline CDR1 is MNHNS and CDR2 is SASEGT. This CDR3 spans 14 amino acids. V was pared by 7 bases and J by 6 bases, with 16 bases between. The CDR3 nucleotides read TGTGCCAGCATGACTAGTCCGTCTCGCAATGAGCAGTTCTTC. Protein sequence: CASMTSPSRNEQFF.

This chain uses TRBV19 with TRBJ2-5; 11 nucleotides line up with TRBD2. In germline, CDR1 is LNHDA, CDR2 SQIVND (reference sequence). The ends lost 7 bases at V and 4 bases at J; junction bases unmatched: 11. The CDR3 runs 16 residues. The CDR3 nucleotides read TGTGCCAGTACTGAAATAGCGGGGGGGCCTGGAGAGACCCAGTACTTC. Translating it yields CASTEIAGGPGETQYF.

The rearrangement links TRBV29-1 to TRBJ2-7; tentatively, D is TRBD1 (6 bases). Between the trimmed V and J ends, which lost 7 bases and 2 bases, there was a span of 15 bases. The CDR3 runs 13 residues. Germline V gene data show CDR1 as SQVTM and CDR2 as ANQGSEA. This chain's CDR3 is CSAVRGPPYEQYF. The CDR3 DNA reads TGCAGCGCTGTCAGGGGTCCTCCCTACGAGCAGTACTTC.

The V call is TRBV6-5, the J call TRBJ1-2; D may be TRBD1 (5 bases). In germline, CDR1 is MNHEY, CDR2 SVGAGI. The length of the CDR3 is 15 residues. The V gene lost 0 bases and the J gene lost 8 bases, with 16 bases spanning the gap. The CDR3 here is CASSYSGRALKGYTF. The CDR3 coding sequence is TGTGCCAGCAGTTACTCGGGACGGGCATTAAAAGGCTACACCTTC.

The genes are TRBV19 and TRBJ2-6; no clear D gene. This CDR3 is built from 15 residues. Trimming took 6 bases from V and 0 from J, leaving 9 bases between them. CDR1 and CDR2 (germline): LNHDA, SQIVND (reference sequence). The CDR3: CASRADNSGANVLTF. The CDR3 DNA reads TGTGCCAGTAGGGCCGATAACTCTGGGGCCAACGTCCTGACTTTC.

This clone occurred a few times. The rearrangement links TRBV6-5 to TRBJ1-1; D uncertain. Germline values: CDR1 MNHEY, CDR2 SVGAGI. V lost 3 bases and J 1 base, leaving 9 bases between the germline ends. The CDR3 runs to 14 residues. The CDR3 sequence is CASSYRSRNTEAFF. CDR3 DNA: TGTGCCAGCAGTTATCGGAGCCGGAACACTGAAGCTTTCTTT.

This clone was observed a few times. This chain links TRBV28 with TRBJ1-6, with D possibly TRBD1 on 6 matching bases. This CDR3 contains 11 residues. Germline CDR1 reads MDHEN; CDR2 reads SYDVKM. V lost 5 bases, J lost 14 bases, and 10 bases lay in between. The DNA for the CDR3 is TGTGCCAGCAGTCCCGGGACATCCCTCCACTTT. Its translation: CASSPGTSLHF.

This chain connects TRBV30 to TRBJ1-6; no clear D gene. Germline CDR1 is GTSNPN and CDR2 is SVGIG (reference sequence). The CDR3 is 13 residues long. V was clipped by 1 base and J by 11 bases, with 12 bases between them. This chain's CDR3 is CAWSAREETPLHF. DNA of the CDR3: TGTGCCTGGAGTGCCCGGGAGGAAACACCCCTCCACTTT.

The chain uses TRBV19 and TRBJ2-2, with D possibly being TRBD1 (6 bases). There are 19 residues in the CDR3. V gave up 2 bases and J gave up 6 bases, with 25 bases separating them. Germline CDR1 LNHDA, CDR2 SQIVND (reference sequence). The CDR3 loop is CASSISNRAWMGDPGELFF. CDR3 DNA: TGTGCCAGTAGTATATCGAACAGGGCTTGGATGGGGGACCCCGGGGAGCTGTTTTTT.

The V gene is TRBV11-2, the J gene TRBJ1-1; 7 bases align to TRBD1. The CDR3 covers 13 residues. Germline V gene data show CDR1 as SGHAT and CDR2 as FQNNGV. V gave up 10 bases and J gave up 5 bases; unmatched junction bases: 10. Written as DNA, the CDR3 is TGTGCCACCACAGGGGCACAGAGAACTGAAGCTTTCTTT. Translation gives CATTGAQRTEAFF.

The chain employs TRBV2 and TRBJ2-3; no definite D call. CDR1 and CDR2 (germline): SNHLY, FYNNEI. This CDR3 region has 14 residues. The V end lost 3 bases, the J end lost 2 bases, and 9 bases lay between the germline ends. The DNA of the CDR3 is TGTGCCAGCAGTGACCTATTAGACACAGATACGCAGTATTTT. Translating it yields CASSDLLDTDTQYF.

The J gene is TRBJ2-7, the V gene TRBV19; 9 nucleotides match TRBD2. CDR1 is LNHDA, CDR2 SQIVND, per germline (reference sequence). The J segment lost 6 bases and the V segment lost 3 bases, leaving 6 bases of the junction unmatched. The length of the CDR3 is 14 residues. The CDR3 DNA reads TGTGCCAGTAGTATCCTAGCGGGGAAGGGCGAGCAGTACTTC. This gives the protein CASSILAGKGEQYF. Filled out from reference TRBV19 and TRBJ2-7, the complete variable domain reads DGGITQSPKYLFRKEGQNVTLSCEQNLNHDAMYWYRQDPGQGLRLIYYSQIVNDFQKGDIAEGYSVSREKKESFPLTVTSAQKNPTAFYLCASSILAGKGEQYFGPGTRLTVT.

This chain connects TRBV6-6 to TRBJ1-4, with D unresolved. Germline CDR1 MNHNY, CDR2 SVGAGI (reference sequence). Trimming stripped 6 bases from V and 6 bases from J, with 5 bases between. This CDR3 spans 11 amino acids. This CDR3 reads CASSPYEKLFF. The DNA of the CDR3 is TGTGCCAGCAGCCCTTATGAAAAACTGTTTTTT.

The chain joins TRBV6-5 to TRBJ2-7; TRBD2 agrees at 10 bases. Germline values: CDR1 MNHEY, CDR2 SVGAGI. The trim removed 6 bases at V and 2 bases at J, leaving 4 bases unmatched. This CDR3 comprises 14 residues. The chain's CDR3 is CASSQAGGAYEQYF. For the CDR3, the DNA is TGTGCCAGCAGCCAAGCGGGAGGGGCCTACGAGCAGTACTTC.